This is a list of T cell receptor beta chains from one sample in a study of OX40 agonist ivuxolimab in advanced cancers. Clones were read by immunoSEQ multiplex PCR, and TCRdb kept only the in-frame ones, dropping some. The table lists more than 60,000 clones, about 81% of them singletons. The source was CD4+ or CD8+ T cells sorted from blood, collected in a trial of the OX40 agonist ivuxolimab. The receptor set was obtained from an adult with an advanced solid tumor such as melanoma, head and neck, liver or kidney cancer. The CDR3 runs from the conserved cysteine through the conserved F or W. Fields, in order: V gene, clone size, J gene, D gene, CDR3 length, CDR3 DNA, CDR3 protein. A D gene is named only where the DNA matches it firmly. For some rows the clone size is stated as once, few or many, or as a class when expanded; others skip it.

v_call: TRBV5-4
clone_size: NA
j_call: TRBJ1-1
d_call: TRBD1
cdr3_length: 16
cdr3_nt: TGTGCCAGCAGCTTGTCTGGACAGGGCGCGAACACTGAAGCTTTCTTT
cdr3_aa: CASSLSGQGANTEAFF

v_call: TRBV7-8
clone_size: NA
j_call: TRBJ2-1
d_call: TRBD2
cdr3_length: 14
cdr3_nt: TGTGCCAGCAGCTTGCTAGCGGGAGGCGATGAGCAGTTCTTC
cdr3_aa: CASSLLAGGDEQFF

v_call: TRBV7-9
clone_size: few
j_call: TRBJ1-5
d_call: NA
cdr3_length: 12
cdr3_nt: TGTGCCAGCAGCGGAAGCAATCAGCCCCAGCATTTT
cdr3_aa: CASSGSNQPQHF

v_call: TRBV5-1
clone_size: NA
j_call: TRBJ1-2
d_call: NA
cdr3_length: 14
cdr3_nt: TGCGCCAGCAGCTTGGAAGGGTCGGGGGATGGCTACACCTTC
cdr3_aa: CASSLEGSGDGYTF

v_call: TRBV6-5
clone_size: NA
j_call: TRBJ2-4
d_call: NA
cdr3_length: 15
cdr3_nt: TGTGCCAGCAGCCCCACCGCACCGATAGAGAACATTCAGTACTTC
cdr3_aa: CASSPTAPIENIQYF

v_call: TRBV4-2
clone_size: NA
j_call: TRBJ2-6
d_call: NA
cdr3_length: 17
cdr3_nt: TGTGCCAGCAGCCAGGATTTCGTAGGTTTTGGGGCCAACGTCCTGACTTTC
cdr3_aa: CASSQDFVGFGANVLTF

v_call: TRBV19
clone_size: few
j_call: TRBJ1-2
d_call: NA
cdr3_length: 15
cdr3_nt: TGTGCCAGTAGTATCGGCAGGGGAGTCAACTATGGCTACACCTTC
cdr3_aa: CASSIGRGVNYGYTF

v_call: TRBV9
clone_size: NA
j_call: TRBJ1-2
d_call: TRBD1
cdr3_length: 14
cdr3_nt: TGTGCCAGCAGCCCCACGACAGGGATCTATGGCTACACCTTC
cdr3_aa: CASSPTTGIYGYTF

v_call: TRBV5-1
clone_size: once
j_call: TRBJ2-1
d_call: TRBD2
cdr3_length: 17
cdr3_nt: TGCGCCAGCAGCTTAGCTCCGGGACTAGGCCCCGACAATGAGCAGTTCTTC
cdr3_aa: CASSLAPGLGPDNEQFF

v_call: TRBV5-1
clone_size: NA
j_call: TRBJ1-2
d_call: TRBD1
cdr3_length: 15
cdr3_nt: TGCGCCAGCAGCTTGATCGGGACAGGGTCCTATGGCTACACCTTC
cdr3_aa: CASSLIGTGSYGYTF

v_call: TRBV7-3
clone_size: NA
j_call: TRBJ2-1
d_call: TRBD2
cdr3_length: 15
cdr3_nt: TGTGCCAGCAGCTTATCTAGCGGGGGTAGAAATGAGCAGTTCTTC
cdr3_aa: CASSLSSGGRNEQFF

v_call: TRBV29-1
clone_size: NA
j_call: TRBJ2-5
d_call: NA
cdr3_length: 14
cdr3_nt: TGCAGCTCATCCGGGGCCTTAGACCAAGAGACCCAGTACTTC
cdr3_aa: CSSSGALDQETQYF

v_call: TRBV9
clone_size: NA
j_call: TRBJ2-7
d_call: NA
cdr3_length: 14
cdr3_nt: TGTGCCAGCGGACGACTAGACGGACTTGGCGAGCAGTACTTC
cdr3_aa: CASGRLDGLGEQYF

v_call: TRBV27
clone_size: NA
j_call: TRBJ1-2
d_call: NA
cdr3_length: 14
cdr3_nt: TGTGCCAGCAGCCGCAAGGAGGCCGCCTCCGGCTACACCTTC
cdr3_aa: CASSRKEAASGYTF

v_call: TRBV11-1
clone_size: NA
j_call: TRBJ2-7
d_call: NA
cdr3_length: 14
cdr3_nt: TGTGCCAGCAGCTTTCAACGGACCTCCTACGAGCAGTACTTC
cdr3_aa: CASSFQRTSYEQYF

v_call: TRBV9
clone_size: NA
j_call: TRBJ2-1
d_call: NA
cdr3_length: 16
cdr3_nt: TGTGCCAGCAGCGTAGAAATAGGGGGGGCCTTTAATGAGCAGTTCTTC
cdr3_aa: CASSVEIGGAFNEQFF

v_call: TRBV13
clone_size: NA
j_call: TRBJ1-2
d_call: TRBD1
cdr3_length: 14
cdr3_nt: TGTGCCAGCAGCTTAGGACAGGGGGTCTATGGCTACACCTTC
cdr3_aa: CASSLGQGVYGYTF

v_call: TRBV11-2
clone_size: NA
j_call: TRBJ1-2
d_call: TRBD1
cdr3_length: 15
cdr3_nt: TGTGCCAGCAGCCCCGACAGGGGAGCTAACTATGGCTACACCTTC
cdr3_aa: CASSPDRGANYGYTF

v_call: TRBV2
clone_size: NA
j_call: TRBJ2-5
d_call: NA
cdr3_length: 14
cdr3_nt: TGTGCCAGCGGGACGACAAGGGGCCAAGAGACCCAGTACTTC
cdr3_aa: CASGTTRGQETQYF

v_call: TRBV7-2
clone_size: NA
j_call: TRBJ2-7
d_call: TRBD1
cdr3_length: 14
cdr3_nt: TGTGCCAGCAGCATCACAGGGGTATGGTACGAGCAGTACTTC
cdr3_aa: CASSITGVWYEQYF

v_call: TRBV18
clone_size: NA
j_call: TRBJ1-3
d_call: NA
cdr3_length: 14
cdr3_nt: TGTGCCAGCTCACCACCGTCAGTAGGAAACACCATATATTTT
cdr3_aa: CASSPPSVGNTIYF

v_call: TRBV5-5
clone_size: NA
j_call: TRBJ2-7
d_call: NA
cdr3_length: 17
cdr3_nt: TGTGCCAGCAGCTTGATTTGGGGGTCATGGGGCTCCTACGAGCAGTACTTC
cdr3_aa: CASSLIWGSWGSYEQYF

v_call: TRBV7-2
clone_size: NA
j_call: TRBJ2-2
d_call: TRBD1
cdr3_length: 16
cdr3_nt: TGTGCCAGCAGCCCGGGGACAGGGGGACGAACCGGGGAGCTGTTTTTT
cdr3_aa: CASSPGTGGRTGELFF

v_call: TRBV5-1
clone_size: NA
j_call: TRBJ2-5
d_call: NA
cdr3_length: 14
cdr3_nt: TGCGCCAGCAGCTTTAGCGCCCGAGGAGAGACCCAGTACTTC
cdr3_aa: CASSFSARGETQYF

v_call: TRBV5-6
clone_size: NA
j_call: TRBJ1-2
d_call: NA
cdr3_length: 13
cdr3_nt: TGTGCCAGCAGCGGGGGGCGCATCGAAGGCTACACCTTC
cdr3_aa: CASSGGRIEGYTF